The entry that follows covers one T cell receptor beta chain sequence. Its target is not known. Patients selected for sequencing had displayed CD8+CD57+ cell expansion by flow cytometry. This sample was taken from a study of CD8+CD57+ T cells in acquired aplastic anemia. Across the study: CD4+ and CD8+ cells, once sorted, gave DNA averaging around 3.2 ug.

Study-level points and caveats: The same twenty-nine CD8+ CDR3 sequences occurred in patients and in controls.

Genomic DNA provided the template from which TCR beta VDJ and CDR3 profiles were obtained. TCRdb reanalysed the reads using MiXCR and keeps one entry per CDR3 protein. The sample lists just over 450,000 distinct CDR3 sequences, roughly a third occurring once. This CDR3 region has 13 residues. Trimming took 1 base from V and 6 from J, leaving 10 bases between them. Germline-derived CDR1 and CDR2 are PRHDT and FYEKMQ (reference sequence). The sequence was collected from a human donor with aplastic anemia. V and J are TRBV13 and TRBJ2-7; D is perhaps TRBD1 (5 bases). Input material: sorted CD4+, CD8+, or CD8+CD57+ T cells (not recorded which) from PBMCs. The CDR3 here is CASSLAGAGEQYF. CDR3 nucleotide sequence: TGTGCCAGCAGCTTAGCTGGGGCCGGCGAGCAGTACTTC. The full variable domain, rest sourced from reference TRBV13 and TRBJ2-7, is AAGVIQSPRHLIKEKRETATLKCYPIPRHDTVYWYQQGPGQDPQFLISFYEKMQSDKGSIPDRFSAQQFSDYHSELNMSSLELGDSALYFCASSLAGAGEQYFGPGTRLTVT.